The rows below give T cell receptor beta chains drawn from one sample of a study of blood T cells in healthy people across ages. TCRdb fed the 5' RACE reads into MiXCR, producing one record per CDR3 protein. The data contain 850,000 to 1,300,000 distinct CDR3 sequences, under 55% of them singletons. The sequenced sample was blood. Receptors originate from a woman aged 60-75 years in good health. Each CDR3 is given with its conserved first and last residue. A D gene is named only where the DNA matches it firmly. Rows give clone size only sometimes, using once, few, many, or a class for an expanded clone.

j_call: TRBJ2-6; d_call: TRBD1; clone_size: few; v_call: TRBV28; cdr3_aa: CASSLLQGSSGANVLTF; cdr3_nt: TGTGCCAGCAGTTTATTACAGGGGAGCTCTGGGGCCAACGTCCTGACTTTC
j_call: TRBJ2-3; d_call: TRBD2; clone_size: few; v_call: TRBV11-2; cdr3_aa: CASSFGRTSALADTQYF; cdr3_nt: TGTGCCAGCAGCTTCGGGCGGACTAGCGCGTTGGCAGATACGCAGTATTTT
j_call: TRBJ1-2; d_call: -; clone_size: few; v_call: TRBV7-3; cdr3_aa: CASSLQGLVGYTF; cdr3_nt: TGTGCCAGCAGCTTACAGGGGTTGGTAGGCTACACCTTC
j_call: TRBJ2-5; d_call: -; clone_size: -; v_call: TRBV6-2/TRBV6-3; cdr3_aa: CASSRRSQETQYF; cdr3_nt: TGTGCCAGCAGTCGACGGTCCCAAGAGACCCAGTACTTC
j_call: TRBJ2-7; d_call: TRBD1; clone_size: few; v_call: TRBV6-2/TRBV6-3; cdr3_aa: CASRMGQGRHEQYF; cdr3_nt: TGTGCCAGCCGAATGGGACAGGGGAGGCACGAGCAGTACTTC
j_call: TRBJ1-4; d_call: -; clone_size: -; v_call: TRBV27; cdr3_aa: CASSYQGHREKLFF; cdr3_nt: TGTGCCAGCAGTTACCAGGGGCACCGTGAAAAACTGTTTTTT
j_call: TRBJ1-2; d_call: TRBD1; clone_size: -; v_call: TRBV20-1; cdr3_aa: CSARGQGTSYGYTF; cdr3_nt: TGCAGTGCTAGAGGACAGGGTACAAGCTATGGCTACACCTTC
j_call: TRBJ2-7; d_call: TRBD2; clone_size: few; v_call: TRBV7-2; cdr3_aa: CASSPNGGSPNYEQYF; cdr3_nt: TGTGCCAGCAGCCCCAACGGGGGGTCCCCAAACTACGAGCAGTACTTC
j_call: TRBJ1-2; d_call: -; clone_size: -; v_call: TRBV20-1; cdr3_aa: CSARGGSVNYGYTF; cdr3_nt: TGCAGTGCTAGAGGAGGCAGCGTGAACTATGGCTACACCTTC
j_call: TRBJ2-5; d_call: -; clone_size: few; v_call: TRBV6-5; cdr3_aa: CASSYSRLAVRADVQETQYF; cdr3_nt: TGTGCCAGCAGTTACTCGAGGTTAGCTGTTCGGGCGGATGTGCAAGAGACCCAGTACTTC
j_call: TRBJ2-1; d_call: -; clone_size: -; v_call: TRBV27; cdr3_aa: CASSLGLFSYNEQFF; cdr3_nt: TGTGCCAGCAGTTTGGGGTTATTTTCCTACAATGAGCAGTTCTTC
j_call: TRBJ2-5; d_call: -; clone_size: -; v_call: TRBV18; cdr3_aa: CASSVKNQETQYF; cdr3_nt: TGTGCCAGCTCCGTCAAGAACCAAGAGACCCAGTACTTC
j_call: TRBJ2-6; d_call: -; clone_size: few; v_call: TRBV6-5; cdr3_aa: CASTPTSGANVLTF; cdr3_nt: TGTGCCAGCACCCCAACCTCTGGGGCCAACGTCCTGACTTTC
j_call: TRBJ2-1; d_call: TRBD2; clone_size: few; v_call: TRBV4-2; cdr3_aa: CASSREIAGVGDEQFF; cdr3_nt: TGTGCCAGCAGCCGGGAAATAGCGGGAGTTGGTGATGAGCAGTTCTTC
j_call: TRBJ2-1; d_call: -; clone_size: few; v_call: TRBV7-2; cdr3_aa: CASSPDFSYNEQFF; cdr3_nt: TGTGCCAGCAGCCCGGACTTCTCCTACAATGAGCAGTTCTTC
j_call: TRBJ2-5; d_call: -; clone_size: few; v_call: TRBV6-5; cdr3_aa: CASSPVPHQETQYF; cdr3_nt: TGTGCCAGCAGCCCCGTGCCCCATCAAGAGACCCAGTACTTC
j_call: TRBJ2-1; d_call: TRBD2; clone_size: -; v_call: TRBV20-1; cdr3_aa: CSAMRLASNEQFF; cdr3_nt: TGCAGTGCTATGAGACTAGCCAGCAATGAGCAGTTCTTC
j_call: TRBJ2-6; d_call: -; clone_size: few; v_call: TRBV5-1; cdr3_aa: CASSLEGFGNVLTF; cdr3_nt: TGCGCCAGCAGCTTGGAAGGGTTCGGCAACGTCCTGACTTTC
j_call: TRBJ2-6; d_call: -; clone_size: -; v_call: TRBV7-9; cdr3_aa: CASTFSPGANVPTF; cdr3_nt: TGTGCCAGCACCTTCAGTCCTGGGGCCAACGTCCCGACTTTC
j_call: TRBJ1-5; d_call: -; clone_size: -; v_call: TRBV27; cdr3_aa: CASSFFGGDNQPQHF; cdr3_nt: TGTGCCAGCAGTTTTTTCGGGGGTGACAATCAGCCCCAGCATTTT
j_call: TRBJ2-3; d_call: TRBD1; clone_size: -; v_call: TRBV9; cdr3_aa: CASSFTGTGTDTQYF; cdr3_nt: TGTGCCAGCAGCTTCACCGGGACAGGGACAGATACGCAGTATTTT
j_call: TRBJ1-1; d_call: -; clone_size: -; v_call: TRBV6-5; cdr3_aa: CASSDTYTEAFF; cdr3_nt: TGTGCCAGCAGTGATACGTACACTGAAGCTTTCTTT
j_call: TRBJ1-1; d_call: TRBD1; clone_size: few; v_call: TRBV27; cdr3_aa: CASSNAGQGATEAFF; cdr3_nt: TGTGCCAGCAGTAATGCGGGACAGGGGGCTACTGAAGCTTTCTTT
j_call: TRBJ2-4; d_call: TRBD1; clone_size: -; v_call: TRBV20-1; cdr3_aa: CSARAWTGENIQYF; cdr3_nt: TGCAGTGCTAGAGCCTGGACAGGGGAAAACATTCAGTACTTC
j_call: TRBJ1-5; d_call: TRBD1; clone_size: -; v_call: TRBV7-2; cdr3_aa: CASSVQGNWKQPQHF; cdr3_nt: TGTGCCAGCAGCGTACAGGGGAATTGGAAGCAGCCCCAGCATTTT
j_call: TRBJ2-1; d_call: -; clone_size: few; v_call: TRBV11-2; cdr3_aa: CASSGSQTREQFF; cdr3_nt: TGTGCCAGCAGCGGATCCCAGACTCGCGAGCAGTTCTTC
j_call: TRBJ1-2; d_call: TRBD1; clone_size: -; v_call: TRBV3-1; cdr3_aa: CASRSQGGSYGYTF; cdr3_nt: TGTGCCAGCAGGTCTCAAGGGGGCTCCTATGGCTACACCTTC
j_call: TRBJ2-5; d_call: TRBD1; clone_size: -; v_call: TRBV5-4; cdr3_aa: CASSAGQVAETQYF; cdr3_nt: TGTGCCAGCAGCGCGGGACAGGTTGCCGAGACCCAGTACTTC
j_call: TRBJ2-7; d_call: -; clone_size: -; v_call: TRBV9; cdr3_aa: CASSQGGGPYNEQYF; cdr3_nt: TGTGCCAGCAGCCAGGGGGGGGGACCCTACAATGAGCAGTACTTC
j_call: TRBJ2-7; d_call: -; clone_size: -; v_call: TRBV20-1; cdr3_aa: CSARATIHSGYEQYF; cdr3_nt: TGCAGTGCTAGAGCTACGATCCATTCCGGCTACGAGCAGTACTTC